This T cell receptor (beta chain) appears in the sequencing data of a study of T cells after yellow fever vaccination. TCRdb called the 5' RACE reads again in MiXCR, with one record for every CDR3 protein. The sample comprises 100,000 to 150,000 distinct CDR3 sequences, 12% to 15% of which are singletons, and 40% to 45% rests with the top ten. The V end was cut by 1 base, the J end by 4 bases, with 16 bases between. Germline V CDR1 and CDR2: MGHRA, YSYEKL. This CDR3 is 17 amino acids long. The sequence came from a man younger than 35 who received the YFV17D yellow fever vaccine. The chain joins TRBV4-1 to TRBJ2-2; D perhaps matches TRBD1 (5 bases). Sequencing was performed on CD8+ T cells sorted from PBMCs, taken 5 days after the yellow fever booster vaccination. The CDR3 DNA follows: TGCGCCAGCAGCCAAGGTGACCCAGGGCAGGGCACCGGGGAGCTGTTTTTT. Encoded protein: CASSQGDPGQGTGELFF.